The rows below give T cell receptor beta chains drawn from one sample of a study of blood T cell repertoires in COVID-19. TCRdb keeps only in-frame clones here, not all; method: immunoSEQ multiplex PCR. The sample consists of 160,000 or so clones, roughly four fifths of them appearing once. The sequenced material came from peripheral blood. These receptors were taken from a man aged 55-75 years with active or convalescent COVID-19. Each CDR3 is given with its conserved first and last residue. A D gene is named only where the DNA matches it firmly. A row's size may be missing; if present it is once, few, many or a size class.

.	TRBJ2-5	TRBV20-1	11	.	CSAADSRGQYF	TGCAGTGCTGCGGACAGTCGGGGTCAGTACTTC
TRBD1	TRBJ1-2	TRBV5-1	14	.	CASSQTGLAYGYTF	TGCGCCAGCAGCCAGACAGGGCTTGCCTATGGCTACACCTTC
.	TRBJ1-2	TRBV7-8	15	.	CASSLGSGGSYGYTF	TGTGCCAGCAGCTTAGGTTCGGGTGGCAGCTATGGCTACACCTTC
.	TRBJ1-1	TRBV7-9	15	.	CASSQGVLLAPGAFF	TGTGCCAGCAGCCAAGGGGTTTTATTGGCCCCGGGCGCTTTCTTT
.	TRBJ2-3	TRBV15	15	.	CATRPPGGGAGTQYF	TGTGCCACCAGGCCCCCGGGGGGCGGGGCCGGTACGCAGTATTTT
.	TRBJ1-4	TRBV19	16	.	CASSLEAGSTNEKLFF	TGTGCCAGTAGTCTCGAGGCGGGGTCAACTAATGAAAAACTGTTTTTT
.	TRBJ1-4	TRBV5-1	15	.	CASSGGRFTNEKLFF	TGCGCCAGCAGCGGCGGCCGGTTCACTAATGAAAAACTGTTTTTT
TRBD1	TRBJ1-2	TRBV5-5	16	.	CASSLVGQGAGYGYTF	TGTGCCAGCAGCTTGGTGGGACAGGGGGCCGGCTATGGCTACACCTTC
.	TRBJ1-4	TRBV6-1	19	.	CASSEANARQAGSNEKLFF	TGTGCCAGCAGTGAAGCTAACGCGAGACAGGCCGGCTCGAATGAAAAACTGTTTTTT
TRBD1	TRBJ1-6	TRBV5-1	17	once	CASSLSGQGLWDSPLHF	TGCGCCAGCAGCTTGAGCGGACAGGGTTTGTGGGATTCACCCCTCCACTTT
.	TRBJ2-7	TRBV20-1	14	few	CSASSGVPGYEQYF	TGCAGTGCTAGTTCAGGGGTTCCCGGCTACGAGCAGTACTTC